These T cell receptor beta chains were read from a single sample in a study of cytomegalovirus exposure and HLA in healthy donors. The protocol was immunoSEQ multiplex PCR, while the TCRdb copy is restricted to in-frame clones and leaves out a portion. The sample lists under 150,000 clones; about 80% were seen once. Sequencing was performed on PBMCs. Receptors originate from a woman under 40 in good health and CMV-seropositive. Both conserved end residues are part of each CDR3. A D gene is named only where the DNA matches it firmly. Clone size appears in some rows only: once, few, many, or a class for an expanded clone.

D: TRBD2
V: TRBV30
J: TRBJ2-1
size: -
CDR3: CAWSLGLVDEQFF
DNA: TGTGCCTGGAGCCTGGGACTAGTCGATGAGCAGTTCTTC

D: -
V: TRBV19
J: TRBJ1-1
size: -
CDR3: CASMQGVTEAFF
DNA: TGTGCCAGTATGCAGGGTGTCACTGAAGCTTTCTTT

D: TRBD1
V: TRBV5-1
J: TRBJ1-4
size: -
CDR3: CASSTGSGGNEKLFF
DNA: TGCGCCAGCAGCACGGGTTCAGGGGGTAATGAAAAACTGTTTTTT

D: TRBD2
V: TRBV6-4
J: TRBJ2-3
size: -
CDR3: CASSDLSGGADTQYF
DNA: TGTGCCAGCAGTGACTTGAGCGGGGGGGCGGATACGCAGTATTTT

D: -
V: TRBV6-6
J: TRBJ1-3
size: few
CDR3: CASSHTGNTIYF
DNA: TGTGCCAGCAGCCACACTGGAAACACCATATATTTT

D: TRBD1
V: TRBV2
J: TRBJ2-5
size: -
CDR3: CASRWTGTGGETQYF
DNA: TGTGCCAGCAGATGGACCGGGACAGGGGGAGAGACCCAGTACTTC

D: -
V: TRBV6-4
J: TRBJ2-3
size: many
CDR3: CASSNDGVTQYF
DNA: TGTGCCAGCAGCAACGACGGGGTTACGCAGTATTTT

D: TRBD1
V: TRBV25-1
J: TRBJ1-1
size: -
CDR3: CASGWDRVFGYTEAFF
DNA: TGTGCCAGCGGATGGGACAGGGTTTTCGGGTACACTGAAGCTTTCTTT

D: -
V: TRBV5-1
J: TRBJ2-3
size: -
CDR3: CASSPDSYLKADTQYF
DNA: TGCGCCAGCAGCCCTGACTCCTACCTCAAAGCAGATACGCAGTATTTT

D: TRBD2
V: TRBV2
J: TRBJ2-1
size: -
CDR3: CASRESGLVTAEQFF
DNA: TGTGCCAGCCGGGAGTCCGGACTAGTCACGGCTGAGCAGTTCTTC

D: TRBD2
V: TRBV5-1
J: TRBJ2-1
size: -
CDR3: CASSFYSGGPNNEQFF
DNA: TGCGCCAGCAGCTTCTATAGCGGGGGGCCGAACAATGAGCAGTTCTTC

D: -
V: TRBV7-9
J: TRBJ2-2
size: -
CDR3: CASSFLDPSPGELFF
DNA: TGTGCCAGCAGCTTCCTAGACCCTTCTCCCGGGGAGCTGTTTTTT